Listed here are 2 T cell receptor beta chains from one sample, sequenced in a study of blood T cell repertoires in COVID-19. Profiled with immunoSEQ multiplex PCR; TCRdb holds only in-frame clones, not every one. The sample lists about 300,000 clones; 75% to 95% were seen once. The sequenced sample was PBMCs or T cells enriched from blood (not recorded which). All receptors come from a woman in her twenties or thirties who had recovered from COVID-19.

A few counts support this clone. The chain is built from TRBV28 and TRBJ2-1; 9 nucleotides match TRBD2. The CDR3 contains 16 residues. Germline trimming cut 3 bases from V and 6 bases from J; bases unmatched to any gene: 9. CDR1 is MDHEN, CDR2 SYDVKM, per germline. The CDR3 DNA follows: TGTGCCAGCAGTTTTCCCGGGACTAGCAGTGGCAATGAGCAGTTCTTC. Translated, it gives CASSFPGTSSGNEQFF.

The chain recombines TRBV25-1 with TRBJ2-7; TRBD1 aligns across 7 bases. After removal of 3 bases from V and 5 bases from J, the junction contained 13 bases not matched to a gene. Germline V lookup: CDR1 MGHDK, CDR2 SYGVNS. The CDR3 sequence is 16 residues long. The CDR3 nucleotides read TGTGCCAGCAGTGAGATATTAAGGGGGCAGAGGAACGAGCAGTACTTC. This codes for CASSEILRGQRNEQYF.